Listed below are T cell receptor beta chains from one sample, sequenced in a study of T cell repertoires in ileal Crohn's disease. TCRdb's copy holds only in-frame clones and misses some; the assay was immunoSEQ multiplex PCR. The sample gives around 15,000 clones, under 80% of which show up once; approximately 5% is in the top ten. The sample consisted of ileal tissue. These receptors all stem from an adult with Crohn's disease. Both conserved end residues are part of each CDR3. A D gene is named only where the DNA matches it firmly. Only some rows state a clone size, as once, few, many or a class for expanded clones.

D gene	clone size	V gene	J gene	CDR3 protein	CDR3 DNA
TRBD1	few	TRBV11-2	TRBJ1-1	CASSPRQGIPEAFF	TGTGCCAGCAGCCCCCGACAGGGTATCCCTGAAGCTTTCTTT
TRBD1	NA	TRBV7-7	TRBJ2-5	CASSLTPGQERTQYF	TGTGCTAGCAGCTTGACCCCGGGACAGGAAAGGACCCAGTACTTC
TRBD2	once	TRBV9	TRBJ2-2	CASSVRGTSAGGELFF	TGTGCCAGCAGCGTAAGGGGGACTAGCGCGGGCGGGGAGCTGTTTTTT
NA	NA	TRBV2	TRBJ2-3	CASRDFNTDTQYF	TGTGCCAGCAGGGACTTCAACACAGATACGCAGTATTTT